This section outlines one T cell receptor (beta chain) sequence together with its context. The sample is drawn from a study of shared clonotypes between healthy human individuals. Study-level background: Used for every donor were three CD4 naive, three CD4 memory, two CD8 naive and one CD8 memory plate.

Sorted-subset replicate PCR reactions were performed with about 190 ng DNA, corresponding to roughly 30,000 T cell genomes. Sequencing used immunoSEQ multiplex PCR; TCRdb keeps in-frame clones, though not all of them. The data hold about 1,900,000 clones, with over 85% observed a single time. The CDR3 covers 15 residues. The V gene's germline CDR1 is MNHNY and CDR2 SVGAGI (reference sequence). Trimming removed 1 base at V and 6 bases at J, with 15 bases between. Naive CD8 isolation took CD45RO-negative cells positively selected for CCR7 and excluded terminally differentiated effector memory CD45RA+ cells.

Sample: naive CD8+ T cells sorted from blood. The source is a man younger than 30 in good health. The V call is TRBV6-6, the J call TRBJ2-5; tentatively, D is TRBD1 or TRBD2 (7 bases each). CDR3 sequence: CASSYYQGGTQTQYF. In DNA, the CDR3 is TGTGCCAGCAGTTACTACCAGGGGGGGACTCAGACCCAGTACTTC.